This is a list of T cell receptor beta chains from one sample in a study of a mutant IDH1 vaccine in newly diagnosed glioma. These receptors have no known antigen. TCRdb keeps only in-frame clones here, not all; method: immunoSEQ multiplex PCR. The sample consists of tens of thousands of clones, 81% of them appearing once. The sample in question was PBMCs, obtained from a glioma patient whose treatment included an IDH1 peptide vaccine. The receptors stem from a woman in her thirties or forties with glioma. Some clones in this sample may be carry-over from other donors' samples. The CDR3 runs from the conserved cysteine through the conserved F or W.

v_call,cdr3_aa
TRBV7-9,CASGRPYTGELFF
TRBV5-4,CASSFPQEGLGGYTF
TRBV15,CATSGDTLRWGSNQPQHF
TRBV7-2,CASRSTNSDEQYF
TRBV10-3,CAISSGRSVNEQFF
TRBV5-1,CASSLKARDRGYSPLHF
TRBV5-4,CASSDRAALGTIYF
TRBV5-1,CASSSRLAGAQKTQYF
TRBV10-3,CAISSQDQPQHF
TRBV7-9,CASSLNVAGAYGYTF
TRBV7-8,CASSLAGVGEKLFF
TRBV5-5,CASSLVQGEAFF
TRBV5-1,CASLRWGEETQYF
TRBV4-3,CASSQVLGPHRRNYEQYF
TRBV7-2,CASSLAGTSYEQYF
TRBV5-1,CASSFGLAGGRETQYF
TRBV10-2,CASRDGTDEKLFF
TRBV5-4,CASSWAGAEAFF
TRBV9,CASSPRLGSYEQYF
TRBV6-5,CASAGRGRYEQYF
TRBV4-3,CASSQDIAGEASDTQYF
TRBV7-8,CASSPGRPYEQYF
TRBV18,CASSQQGENYGYTF
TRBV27,CASSTLLGTQYF
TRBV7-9,CASSLTSGRASYEQYF
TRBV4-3,CASSQDIVGAREQYF
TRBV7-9,CASSPRTFHEQYF
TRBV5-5,CASSLAGTPTGELFF
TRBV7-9,CASSPRERVTGELFF
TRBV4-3,CASSQRDGTTDTQYF
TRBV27,CASSSQPPRGRINYEQYF
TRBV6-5,CASRRDRGMSAFF
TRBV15,CATGGPYNEQFF
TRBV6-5,CASSSDRDGKNIQYF
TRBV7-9,CASSSTTGEGTEAFF
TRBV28,CASSLADTEAFF
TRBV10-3,CAISEGVDNEQFF
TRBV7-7,CASSLAGAGELFF
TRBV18,CASSPRDRAEQYF
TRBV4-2,CASSQDPGASTDTQYF
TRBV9,CASSARLARTDTQYF
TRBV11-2,CASSSNLYRDLQETQYF
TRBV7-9,CASSSTGGRYPTDTQYF
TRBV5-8,CASSPPGDLYSNQPQHF
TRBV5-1,CASTRGLGEQYF
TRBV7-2,CASNPRGQETQYF
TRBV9,CASSVSAGYEQYF
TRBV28,CASRDRQETQYF
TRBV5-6,CASSAAGGGQPQHF